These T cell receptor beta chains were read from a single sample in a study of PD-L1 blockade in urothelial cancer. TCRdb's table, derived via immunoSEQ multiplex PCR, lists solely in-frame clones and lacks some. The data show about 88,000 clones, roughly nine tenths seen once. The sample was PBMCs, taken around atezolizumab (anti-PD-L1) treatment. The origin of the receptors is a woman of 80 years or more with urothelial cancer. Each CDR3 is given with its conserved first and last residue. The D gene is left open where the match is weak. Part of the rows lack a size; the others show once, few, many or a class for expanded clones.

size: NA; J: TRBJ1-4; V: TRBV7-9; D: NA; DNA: TGTGCCAGCAGCTTTACGGGGGACGTAGGGAAACTGTTTTTT; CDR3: CASSFTGDVGKLFF
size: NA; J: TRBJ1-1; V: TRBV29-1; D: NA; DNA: TGCAGCGCAAGGACAGCTGAAGCTTTCTTT; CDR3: CSARTAEAFF
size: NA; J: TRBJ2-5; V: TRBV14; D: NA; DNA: TGTGCCAGCGCCACAGGGTGGGGTCGTGGGGAGACCCAGTACTTC; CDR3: CASATGWGRGETQYF
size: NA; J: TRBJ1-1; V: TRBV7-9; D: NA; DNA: TGTGCCAGCAGCCCCCTGGGGGGGGCACAAGCTTTCTTT; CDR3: CASSPLGGAQAFF
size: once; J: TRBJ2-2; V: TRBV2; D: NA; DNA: TGTGCCAGCAGTGGGCAGGTCTCGAACACCGGGGAGCTGTTTTTT; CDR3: CASSGQVSNTGELFF
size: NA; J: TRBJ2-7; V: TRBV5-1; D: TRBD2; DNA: TGCGCCAGCAGCTTGGGGGCTAGCGGGAGTGGATACGAGCAGTACTTC; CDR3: CASSLGASGSGYEQYF
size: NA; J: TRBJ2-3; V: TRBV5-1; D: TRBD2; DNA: TGCGCCAGCACGGAAGCGGGAGCAGATACGCAGTATTTT; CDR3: CASTEAGADTQYF
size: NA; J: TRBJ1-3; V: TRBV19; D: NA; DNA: TGTGCCAGTAGTATACCTCCCACAGGGCGCTCTGGAAACACCATATATTTT; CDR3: CASSIPPTGRSGNTIYF
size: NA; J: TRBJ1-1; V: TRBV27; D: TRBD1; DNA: TGTGCCAGCAGTTTCGAGGGGGCAGGCACTGAAGCTTTCTTT; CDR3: CASSFEGAGTEAFF
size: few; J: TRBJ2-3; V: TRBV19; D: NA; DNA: TGTGCCAGTAGTATCAGGGTATGGAGCACAGATACGCAGTATTTT; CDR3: CASSIRVWSTDTQYF
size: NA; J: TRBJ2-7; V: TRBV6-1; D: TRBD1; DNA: TGTGCCAGCAGTGACTTGGGACAGGGAGTGTACGAGCAGTACTTC; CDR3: CASSDLGQGVYEQYF
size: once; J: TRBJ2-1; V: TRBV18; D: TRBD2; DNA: TGTGCCAGCTCACCAGCGGGAGGGTCCTACAATGAGCAGTTCTTC; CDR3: CASSPAGGSYNEQFF
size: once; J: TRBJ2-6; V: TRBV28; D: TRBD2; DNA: TGTGCCAGCAGTTCCTTATTGATACCCGTAGCGGGAGAGGGTGGGGCCAACGTCCTGACTTTC; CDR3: CASSSLLIPVAGEGGANVLTF
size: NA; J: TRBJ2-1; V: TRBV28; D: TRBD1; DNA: TGTGCCAGCAGTGTGGGACAGGCCTACAATGAGCAGTTCTTC; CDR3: CASSVGQAYNEQFF
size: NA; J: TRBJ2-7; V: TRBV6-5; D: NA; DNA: TGTGCCAGCAGTTACTCGGCCAGGCCGTATGGGCAGTACTTC; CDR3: CASSYSARPYGQYF
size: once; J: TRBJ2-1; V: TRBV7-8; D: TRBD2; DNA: TGTGCCAGCAGCTTAAGGCGGGAGGGCCTCCCCAATGAGCAGTTCTTC; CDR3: CASSLRREGLPNEQFF
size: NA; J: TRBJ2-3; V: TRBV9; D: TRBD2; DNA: TGTGCCAGCCAAGCGGGAGGAGGAGATACGCAGTATTTT; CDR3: CASQAGGGDTQYF
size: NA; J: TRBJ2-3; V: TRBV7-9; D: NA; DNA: TGTGCCAGCAGCCGTAGCCATAGCACAGATACGCAGTATTTT; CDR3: CASSRSHSTDTQYF
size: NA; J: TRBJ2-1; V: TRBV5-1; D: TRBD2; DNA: TGCGCCAGCAGCTTGGAGGGACTAGCGGGAGTAGTAAATGAGCAGTTCTTC; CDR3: CASSLEGLAGVVNEQFF
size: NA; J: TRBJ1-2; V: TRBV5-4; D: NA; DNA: TGTGCCAGCAGCTTGGGAGGTCGTTCTAACTATGGCTACACCTTC; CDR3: CASSLGGRSNYGYTF
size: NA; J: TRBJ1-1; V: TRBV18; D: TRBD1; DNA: TGTGCCAGCTCACCGCGGACAGGGGGGGGGACTGAAGCTTTCTTT; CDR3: CASSPRTGGGTEAFF
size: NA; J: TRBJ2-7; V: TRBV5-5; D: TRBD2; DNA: TGTGCCAGCAGCCCCGTAGCGGGAATCAGCTCCTACGAGCAGTACTTC; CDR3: CASSPVAGISSYEQYF
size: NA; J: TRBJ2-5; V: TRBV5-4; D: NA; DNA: TGTGCCAGCAACCCGGGAAGTGGGGAGACCCAGTACTTC; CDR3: CASNPGSGETQYF
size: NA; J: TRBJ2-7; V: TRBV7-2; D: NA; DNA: TGTGCCAGCAGCTTAGTCAGAGAGCAGTACTTC; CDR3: CASSLVREQYF
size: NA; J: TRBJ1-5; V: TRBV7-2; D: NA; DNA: TGTGCCAGCAGCTTAGACCCTACAGGGCTGAATAGCAATCAGCCCCAGCATTTT; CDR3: CASSLDPTGLNSNQPQHF
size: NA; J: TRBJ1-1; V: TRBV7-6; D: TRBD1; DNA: TGTGCCAGCTTGGGGGGACAGGGGAACACTGAAGCTTTCTTT; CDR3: CASLGGQGNTEAFF
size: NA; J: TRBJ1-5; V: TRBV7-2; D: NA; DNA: TGTGCCAGCAGCTTACCGTCGGGAGAGCCCCAGCATTTT; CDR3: CASSLPSGEPQHF
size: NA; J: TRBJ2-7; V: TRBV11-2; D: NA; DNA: TGTGCCAGCAGCATACCGGGACACGACTACTACGAGCAGTACTTC; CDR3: CASSIPGHDYYEQYF
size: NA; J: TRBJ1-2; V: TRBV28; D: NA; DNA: TGTGCCAGCAGTTTGCCCTACGTGAACTATGGCTACACCTTC; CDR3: CASSLPYVNYGYTF
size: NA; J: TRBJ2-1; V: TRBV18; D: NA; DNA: TGTGCCAGCTCACCATACCAGGGGATGGTGGGTGAGCAGTTCTTC; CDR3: CASSPYQGMVGEQFF
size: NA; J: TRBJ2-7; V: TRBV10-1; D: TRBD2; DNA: TGCGCCAGCAGTGACGTCGGTAGCGGGCCGGGAGAAAACAGCTCCTACGAGCAGTACTTC; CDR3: CASSDVGSGPGENSSYEQYF
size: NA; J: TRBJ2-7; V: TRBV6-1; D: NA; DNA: TGTGCCAGCACTTTGGACAGTATCTCCTACGAGCAGTACTTC; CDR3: CASTLDSISYEQYF
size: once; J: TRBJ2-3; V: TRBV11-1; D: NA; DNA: TGTGCCAGCAGCTCCCGGGATCTCACAGATACGCAGTATTTT; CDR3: CASSSRDLTDTQYF
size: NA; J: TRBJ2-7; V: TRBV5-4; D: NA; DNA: TGTGCCAGCAGCTCCCGGGGGATCTTGACGTACGAGCAGTACTTC; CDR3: CASSSRGILTYEQYF
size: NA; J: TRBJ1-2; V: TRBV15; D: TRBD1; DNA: TGTGCCACCAGCGCTGGGACAGCCCCAGGAGGCTACACCTTC; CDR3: CATSAGTAPGGYTF
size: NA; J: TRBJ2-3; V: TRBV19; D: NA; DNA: TGTGCCAGTAGCAGCAGGCGGGCGGATACGCAGTATTTT; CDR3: CASSSRRADTQYF
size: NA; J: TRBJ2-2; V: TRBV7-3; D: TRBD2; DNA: TGTGCCAGCAGCCTAAGCGGGAGGGGGCCCGGGGAGCTGTTTTTT; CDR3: CASSLSGRGPGELFF
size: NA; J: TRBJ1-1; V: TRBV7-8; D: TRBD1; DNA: TGTGCCAGCAGCTCCAACAGGGGTAAGGCTGAAGCTTTCTTT; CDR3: CASSSNRGKAEAFF
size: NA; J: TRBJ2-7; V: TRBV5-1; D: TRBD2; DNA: TGCGCCAGCAGCTTGGTGGGGGGAGGGGCCTACGAGCAGTACTTC; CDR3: CASSLVGGGAYEQYF
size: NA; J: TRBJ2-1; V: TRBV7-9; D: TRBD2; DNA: TGTGCCAGCAGCTTAGGGCCGGGACTAGCGGGGAGCTACAATGAGCAGTTCTTC; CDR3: CASSLGPGLAGSYNEQFF
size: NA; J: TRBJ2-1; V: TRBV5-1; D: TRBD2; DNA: TGCGCCAGCAGCAACCGGGGGGATGAGCAGTTCTTC; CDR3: CASSNRGDEQFF
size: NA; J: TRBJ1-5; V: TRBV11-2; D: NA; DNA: TGTGCCAGCAGCTTAAATCCGGGAAAAAATCAGCCCCAGCATTTT; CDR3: CASSLNPGKNQPQHF
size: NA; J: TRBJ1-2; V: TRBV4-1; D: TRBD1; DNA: TGCGCCAGCAGCCATCCGGACAGGGGAAAATATGGCTACACCTTC; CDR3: CASSHPDRGKYGYTF
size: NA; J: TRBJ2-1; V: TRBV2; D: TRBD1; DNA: TGTGCCAGCAGCCCGACAGGGGGCCCATACAATGAGCAGTTCTTC; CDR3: CASSPTGGPYNEQFF
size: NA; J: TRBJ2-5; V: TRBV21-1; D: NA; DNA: TGTGCCAGCAGCAAAGTGGCCCATGCAACACCCCTAGAAGAGACCCAGTACTTC; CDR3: CASSKVAHATPLEETQYF
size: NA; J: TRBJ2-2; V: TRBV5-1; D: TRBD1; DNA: TGCGCCAGCAGCGCTACCCGACAGGGGGCCCACACCGGGGAGCTGTTTTTT; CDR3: CASSATRQGAHTGELFF
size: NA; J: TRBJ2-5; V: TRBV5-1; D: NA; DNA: TGCGCCAGCAACCAGGGCGGAGAGACCCAGTACTTC; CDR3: CASNQGGETQYF
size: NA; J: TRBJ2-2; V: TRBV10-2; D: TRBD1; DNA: TGCGCCAGCATCGGACAGGGGGCAGCGAACACCGGGGAGCTGTTTTTT; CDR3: CASIGQGAANTGELFF
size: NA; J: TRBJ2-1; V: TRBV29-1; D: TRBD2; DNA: TGCAGCGTCCATGGACTAGCGGGAGGGCCGGGGAATGAGCAGTTCTTC; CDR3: CSVHGLAGGPGNEQFF
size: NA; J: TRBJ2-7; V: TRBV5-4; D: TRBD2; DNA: TGTGCCAGCAGCGTGGGGGGAGGGGCCTACGAGCAGTACTTC; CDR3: CASSVGGGAYEQYF
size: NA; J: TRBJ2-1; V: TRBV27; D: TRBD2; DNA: TGTGCCAGCAGATTCATCTGGACTAGCGGGATGTTTGGTCCGGACAATGAGCAGTTCTTC; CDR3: CASRFIWTSGMFGPDNEQFF
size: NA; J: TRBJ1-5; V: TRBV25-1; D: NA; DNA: TGTGCCAGCAGTGAATTGAGCGACAATCAGCCCCAGCATTTT; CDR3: CASSELSDNQPQHF